This TCR beta chain was obtained from a study of cytomegalovirus exposure and HLA in healthy donors. As to this clone: Its antigen remains unknown.

In germline, CDR1 is SGHDT, CDR2 YYEEEE. CDR3 size: 17 residues. Germline trimming cut 0 bases from V and 6 bases from J; bases unmatched to any gene: 13. General study points: Earlier analysis yielded a pattern in which most TCR beta V segments were productive about 90% or about 30% of the time. Many donors carried some public TCRs, although rarity characterized most TCR sequences. Later analysis associated a missense DCLRE1C variant with TCR beta V- and J-gene trimming. Indistinguishable V segments such as TRBV6-2 and TRBV6-3 were excluded.

This PCR relied on a set of 60 Vbeta primers and 13 Jbeta primers. The assay was immunoSEQ multiplex PCR, and TCRdb's table has in-frame clones only and misses some. This sample has about 120,000 clones, with about 80% found just once. The sequenced sample consisted of PBMCs. The chain uses TRBV5-6 and TRBJ2-7; TRBD2 agrees at 9 bases. The TCR originated in a man aged 45 to 65 in good health and CMV-seropositive. The CDR3 spells CASSLVQPAAGGGEQYF. The DNA of the CDR3 is TGTGCCAGCAGCTTGGTTCAGCCGGCGGCGGGAGGGGGCGAGCAGTACTTC.